The subject of this entry is one T cell receptor beta chain. Its antigen is as yet unknown. These data belong to a study of cytomegalovirus exposure and HLA in healthy donors. Findings and caveats of the study: Researchers catalogued approximately 160 TCR beta chains as cytomegalovirus-associated. Subsequent analysis found a tendency for first-cohort TCR clusters to co-occur within the 95 to 150 validation repertoires. TCR sequences were mostly rare, though some public TCRs occurred in many donors. High specificity and sensitivity for cytomegalovirus status were reported for the classifier.

Only in-frame clones appear in the TCRdb table, and some are missing; sequencing was by immunoSEQ multiplex PCR. The sample contains 45,000 to 60,000 clones, over 90% of which appear only once. This sequence originates from a woman between 18 and 30 years old in good health and CMV-seronegative. Sequencing was performed on PBMCs.

The CDR3 region has the DNA TGTGCCAGCAGCGTAGATGGCGGGAGACACAATGAGCAGTTCTTC. Translating it yields CASSVDGGRHNEQFF. The chain employs TRBV9 and TRBJ2-1, with 7 bases aligning to TRBD2. This CDR3 has 15 amino acids. The junction had 5 bases not matched to a gene; V was cut back by 0 bases and J by 5 bases. The germline V gene encodes CDR1 SGDLS and CDR2 YYNGEE.